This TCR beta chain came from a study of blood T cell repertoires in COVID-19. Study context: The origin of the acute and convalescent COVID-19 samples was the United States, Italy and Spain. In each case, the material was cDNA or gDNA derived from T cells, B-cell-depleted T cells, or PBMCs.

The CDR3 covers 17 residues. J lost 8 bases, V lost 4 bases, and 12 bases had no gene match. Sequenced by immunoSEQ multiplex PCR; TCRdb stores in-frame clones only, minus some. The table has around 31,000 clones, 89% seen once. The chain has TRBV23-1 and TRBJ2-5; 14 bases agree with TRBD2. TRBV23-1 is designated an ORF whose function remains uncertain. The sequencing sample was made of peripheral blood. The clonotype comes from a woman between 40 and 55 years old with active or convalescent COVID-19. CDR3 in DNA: TGCGCCAGCAGTCGGGGGACTAGCGGGGGCCCGAGGGTAACCCAGTACTTC. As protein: CASSRGTSGGPRVTQYF.